These 25 T cell receptor beta chains came from one sample sequenced in a study of shared clonotypes between healthy human individuals. Here immunoSEQ multiplex PCR was the method, and the copy in TCRdb shows in-frame clones only, minus some. The sample has some 980,000 clones, about 80% seen once; the top ten hold approximately 1.5%. Specimen: memory CD4+ T cells sorted from blood. Specified subset: CD45RA-negative fraction. Receptors were obtained from a man aged 18-30 years in good health.

The chain is built from TRBV10-3 and TRBJ2-1; 12 positions match TRBD2. V was pared by 4 bases and J by 7 bases, with 20 bases of the junction left unmatched. Germline CDR1 ENHRY, CDR2 SYGVKD. This CDR3 has 20 residues. The CDR3 loop reads CAISGPASGRASGGLNEQFF. The CDR3 nucleotides read TGTGCCATCAGTGGCCCCGCTAGCGGGAGGGCCTCGGGAGGGTTAAATGAGCAGTTCTTC.

This clone appeared once. The V gene is TRBV10-2, the J gene TRBJ2-2; D is perhaps TRBD1 (6 bases). The germline V gene has CDR1 WSHSY and CDR2 SAAADI. The CDR3 has 16 residues. V lost 3 bases to trimming and J lost 0 bases, with 11 bases between them. This CDR3 is CASSELGAANTGELFF. DNA for the CDR3: TGCGCCAGCAGTGAATTGGGGGCAGCGAACACCGGGGAGCTGTTTTTT.

About this clone itself: A clone one base away is much larger, so this may be a read error. Within the sample, other DNA sequences also encode this same CDR3. The chain links TRBV18 to TRBJ2-2, with D tentatively TRBD2 (6 bases). The CDR3 totals 14 residues. Looked up from germline, CDR1 is KGHSH and CDR2 is LQKENI. CDR3 in amino acids: CASSPPLPSRELFF. CDR3 DNA sequence: TGTGCCAGCTCACCACCGCTCCCTAGCCGGGAGCTATTTTTT.

This rearrangement joins TRBV5-1 to TRBJ2-5, with TRBD2 matching over 9 bases. The CDR3 runs 15 residues. Germline-derived CDR1 and CDR2 are SGHRS and YFSETQ. With 0 bases clipped from V and 5 bases from J, the junction kept 5 bases outside the gene matches. The DNA of the CDR3 is TGCGCCAGCAGCTTGGCCGGTCTAGCGGGGGAGACCCAGTACTTC. Translation gives CASSLAGLAGETQYF. The full variable domain, its missing parts supplied by reference TRBV5-1 and TRBJ2-5, is KAGVTQTPRYLIKTRGQQVTLSCSPISGHRSVSWYQQTPGQGLQFLFEYFSETQRNKGNFPGRFSGRQFSNSRSEMNVSTLELGDSALYLCASSLAGLAGETQYFGPGTRLLVL.

The chain uses TRBV2 and TRBJ2-3, with D possibly being TRBD1 or TRBD2 (6 bases each). Germline V lookup: CDR1 SNHLY, CDR2 FYNNEI. With 7 bases removed from V and 3 bases from J, the gap between germline ends came to 32 bases. This CDR3 comprises 20 residues. The chain's CDR3 is CASMGAAYVEEGGTTDTQYF. For the CDR3, the DNA is TGTGCCAGCATGGGAGCAGCCTACGTTGAGGAGGGGGGCACTACAGATACGCAGTATTTT.

V usage is TRBV10-2 and J usage is TRBJ2-7; maybe TRBD1 (5 bases). CDR1 and CDR2 (germline): WSHSY, SAAADI. The CDR3 consists of 13 residues. V lost 2 bases and J lost 3, with 8 bases in between. Here the CDR3 reads CASSERDSYEQYF. Here the CDR3 DNA reads TGCGCCAGCAGTGAGCGCGACAGCTACGAGCAGTACTTC.

The rearrangement links TRBV7-2 to TRBJ1-6; 7 bases map to TRBD1. CDR3 length equals 14 residues. CDR1 and CDR2 (germline): SGHTA, FQGNSA. Losses at the gene ends were 6 bases for V and 6 bases for J; bases not matched to a gene: 5. The CDR3 loop is CASSQDRTNSPLHF. In nucleotides, the CDR3 is TGTGCCAGCAGTCAGGACAGGACTAATTCACCCCTCCACTTT.

This clone was seen only a few times. The J gene is TRBJ1-4, the V gene TRBV9; 7 nucleotides match TRBD1. Germline V gives CDR1 SGDLS, CDR2 YYNGEE. This CDR3 has 15 amino acids. V shed 4 bases and J 3 bases; nucleotides not matched to a gene: 6. The CDR3 DNA is TGTGCCAGCAGCCTGACCGGGACAGCTAATGAAAAACTGTTTTTT. Translation gives CASSLTGTANEKLFF.

In its sample, this clone was seen a few times. The sample holds other DNA sequences that translate to the same CDR3. V is TRBV20-1 and J is TRBJ1-1; D remains ambiguous. CDR1 DFQATT and CDR2 SNEGSKA come from the germline V gene (reference sequence). V lost 5 bases and J lost 5, with 9 bases in between. This CDR3 contains 11 residues. The CDR3 sequence is CSASERTEAFF. CDR3 sequence (DNA): TGCAGTGCTTCGGAGAGGACTGAAGCTTTCTTT.

The V gene is TRBV7-3, the J gene TRBJ2-2, with 7 bases that match TRBD2. The CDR3 contains 16 residues. Germline V CDR1 and CDR2: SGHTA, FQGTGA. J gave up 7 bases and V 5 bases, and 13 bases lay outside the gene matches. CDR3 sequence (DNA): TGTGCCAGCAGCCCCCGGGTCGGGGGGTTACACGGGGAGCTGTTTTTT. The encoded protein is CASSPRVGGLHGELFF.

The chain joins TRBV2 to TRBJ2-7, with D possibly TRBD2 on 5 matching bases. Germline assignment: CDR1 SNHLY and CDR2 FYNNEI. V lost 1 base, J lost 0 bases, and 10 bases lay in between. The CDR3 is 15 residues long. CDR3 in amino acids: CASSEVLASSYEQYF. CDR3 DNA sequence: TGTGCCAGCAGTGAAGTTCTAGCTAGCTCCTACGAGCAGTACTTC.

The chain has TRBV19 and TRBJ2-2; D is possibly TRBD1 (6 bases). The CDR3 length is 14 residues. Germline CDR1 LNHDA, CDR2 SQIVND (reference sequence). The V and J ends lost 3 bases and 8 bases respectively, with 13 bases between them. As DNA, the CDR3 is TGTGCCAGTAGTATCGGCAGGGGTCGAGGGGAGCTGTTTTTT. It specifies CASSIGRGRGELFF.

The genes are TRBV11-3 and TRBJ2-1; no firm D call. The CDR3 sequence is 15 residues long. Germline CDR1 SGHNT, CDR2 YENEEA. V was cut by 1 base and J by 7 bases, with 14 bases left in between. The DNA for the CDR3 is TGTGCCAGCAGCTTAGGGGCATCAGACCGGAATGAGCAGTTCTTC. Translating it yields CASSLGASDRNEQFF.

A note on this clone: One junction end disagrees with the germline gene, perhaps due to a read error. J is TRBJ1-2 and V is TRBV28, with D unclear. The CDR3 has 14 residues. Germline CDR1 reads MDHEN; CDR2 reads SYDVKM. CDR3 region: CASSVNLGRALGVF. CDR3 in DNA: TGTGCCAGCAGTGTAAATCTCGGTCGAGCTCTAGGTGTCTTC.

The V call is TRBV19, the J call TRBJ1-1; no reliable D call. V lost 3 bases and J 3 bases, leaving 11 bases between the germline ends. The CDR3 sequence is 14 residues long. The germline CDR1 and CDR2 sequences are LNHDA and SQIVND (reference sequence). The CDR3 loop reads CASSIKGRDTEAFF. The CDR3 DNA reads TGTGCCAGTAGTATCAAAGGGCGGGACACTGAAGCTTTCTTT.

CDR3 amino acids: CAVSKQSYEQYF. In DNA, the CDR3 is TGTGCCGTATCGAAACAGTCCTACGAGCAGTACTTC. The chain joins TRBV10-3 to TRBJ2-7; D is ambiguous. V lost 11 bases to trimming and J lost 1 base, with 12 bases between them. This CDR3 region has 12 residues. Germline values: CDR1 ENHRY, CDR2 SYGVKD.

This chain links TRBV28 with TRBJ1-2, with 7 bases lining up with TRBD1. Germline CDR1 MDHEN, CDR2 SYDVKM. The CDR3 runs 14 residues. J lost 4 bases, V lost 6 bases, and 8 bases had no gene match. This chain's CDR3 is CASRDGQVIYGYTF. Written as DNA, the CDR3 is TGTGCCAGCAGGGATGGACAGGTGATCTATGGCTACACCTTC.

The chain links TRBV7-9 to TRBJ1-6; the match to TRBD1 covers 7 bases. With V trimmed by 5 bases and J by 10 bases, 11 bases remained unmatched. CDR3 size: 15 residues. Germline V gives CDR1 SEHNR, CDR2 FQNEAQ (reference sequence). The CDR3 sequence: CASSPMGTEGSPLHF. Written as DNA, the CDR3 is TGTGCCAGCAGCCCGATGGGGACAGAAGGGTCACCCCTCCACTTT.

The rearrangement links TRBV7-2 to TRBJ2-5, with 13 nucleotides matching TRBD2. The CDR3 covers 16 residues. Germline loops: CDR1 SGHTA, CDR2 FQGNSA. Germline trimming cut 4 bases from V and 5 bases from J; bases unmatched to any gene: 7. The CDR3: CASSSGLAGRGETQYF. The CDR3 DNA reads TGTGCCAGCAGCTCGGGACTAGCGGGGCGCGGGGAGACCCAGTACTTC.

This rearrangement joins TRBV10-3 to TRBJ2-1, with D unclear. The germline V gene encodes CDR1 ENHRY and CDR2 SYGVKD. The CDR3 loop spans 14 amino acids. Trimming left V 3 bases short and J 6 bases short, with 12 bases between. CDR3 sequence: CAISEKLTANEQFF. In nucleotides, the CDR3 is TGTGCCATCAGTGAAAAGTTGACCGCCAATGAGCAGTTCTTC.

This clone was counted a single time. The chain is built from TRBV6-5 and TRBJ1-6; D call uncertain. The CDR3 contains 13 residues. Germline V gene data show CDR1 as MNHEY and CDR2 as SVGAGI. Trimming pared 9 bases from V and 10 bases from J, leaving 16 bases between. Here the CDR3 DNA reads TGTGCCAGTTTTTCCCATCTAGGGTCACCCCTCCACTTT. It codes for CASFSHLGSPLHF.

This chain links TRBV4-1 with TRBJ2-5, with no clear D. V was shortened by 4 bases and J by 2 bases, with 14 bases between the two germline ends. Germline values: CDR1 MGHRA, CDR2 YSYEKL. CDR3 length equals 15 residues. CDR3 DNA: TGCGCCAGCAGCCCAACTACCTCTTTACAAGAGACCCAGTACTTC. Protein product: CASSPTTSLQETQYF.

The chain recombines TRBV21-1 with TRBJ1-4. TRBV21-1 is termed a pseudogene. CDR3 length: 13 residues. The CDR3 DNA reads as TGTGCCAGCACCAACACAGGGAGGGAAAAACTGTTTTTT. Amino acids: CASTNTGREKLFF.

The chain links TRBV14 to TRBJ1-1; D is uncertain. Germline-derived CDR1 and CDR2 are SGHDN and FVKESK. V shed 2 bases and J shed 9 bases, with 13 bases lying between them. The CDR3 loop spans 13 amino acids. The CDR3 is CASSQRSRTQAFF. As DNA, the CDR3 is TGTGCCAGCAGCCAACGGAGCCGGACCCAAGCTTTCTTT. Together with reference TRBV14 and TRBJ1-1, the CDR3 gives the full variable domain: EAGVTQFPSHSVIEKGQTVTLRCDPISGHDNLYWYRRVMGKEIKFLLHFVKESKQDESGMPNNRFLAERTGGTYSTLKVQPAELEDSGVYFCASSQRSRTQAFFGQGTRLTVV.

This clone was detected once. A single base separates this from a much larger clone, so it may be a read error. Other DNA sequences from this sample encode an identical CDR3 as well. The chain combines TRBV5-1 with TRBJ2-5; TRBD2 aligns across 9 bases. V gave up 2 bases and J gave up 2 bases; unmatched junction bases: 1. Germline V gene sequence: CDR1 SGHRS, CDR2 YFSETQ. This CDR3 spans 14 amino acids. For the CDR3, the DNA is TGCGCCAGCAGCTTAGCGGGGGGTCAAGAGACCCAGTACTTC. This translates into CASSLAGGQETQYF.